This T cell receptor (beta chain) was found in a study of blood T cell repertoires in COVID-19 (dated by TCRdb to about 2020). Regarding the research as a whole: The collaborator samples originated in the United States, Italy and Spain and spanned the acute and convalescent phases of COVID-19. The material from the prospective study consisted of cDNA or gDNA derived from T cells, B-cell-depleted T cells, or PBMCs. Deeply sampled blood TCRbeta repertoires from subjects exposed to, actively infected with, or recovered from COVID-19 were included in the dataset. The repertoires were released in a freely available public database intended as a resource for research on the immune response to SARS-CoV-2. The samples were drawn from the first 160 participants of the ongoing ImmuneRACE study and from 950 to 1,500 subjects provided by 6 global collaborators. Sample metadata almost always included a de-identified subject ID, COVID-19 status, age in years and sex. Where available, HLA class I and class II types were obtained from metadata supplied by the sample provider rather than from assay-based typing. What the work shows at the level of the full study, not this receptor alone: How much clinical and demographic metadata was included differed by source and by participant, and the metadata was provided uncurated.

TCRbeta CDR3 regions were amplified from genomic DNA by means of the immunoSEQ Assay, a bias-controlled multiplex PCR. Turning to the authors' computational methods: Nucleated cell counts per sample were estimated from amplification of reference gene primers within the assay. To quantify the absolute abundance of each unique TCRbeta CDR3 rearrangement, sequence reads were collapsed and filtered. For each sample, productive Simpson clonality was calculated by taking the square root of Simpson's diversity index across productive rearrangements. TCRdb re-hosts the immuneACCESS table, in-frame sequences only. Its copies lack some clones; in the studies checked, an unresolved V gene accounts for under half of them, and the cause for the rest is not known. V and J calls and clone size are given by that table; D and trimming were obtained from the DNA. The sample includes some 76,000 clones, with roughly 82% observed a single time. Of the sample, over 8.5% falls within the top ten clones.

Comment on this clone: The clone's antigen remains unknown. Within one base of it there is no much larger clone, and no base qualities were kept.

Each collaborating institution followed its own protocols to collect whole blood in K2EDTA tubes. Collaborator samples were shipped for TCRbeta analysis as frozen whole blood, isolated PBMCs, or DNA extracted from either sample type. V is pared back by 2 bases and J by 3 bases, with 13 bases lying between the germline termini. As encoded in the germline V gene, CDR1 is SQVTM while CDR2 is ANQGSEA. The CDR3 holds 14 amino acids from the cysteine to the phenylalanine. Only the CDR3 DNA stays, 42 bases, in frame from base 1. Sample: peripheral blood. The clonotype was recovered from a man aged 45 to 65 with acute or convalescent COVID-19. The chain employs TRBV29-1 and TRBJ1-1, with the D gene call left open. Here the CDR3 is given as CSVERHRRDTEAFF. At the DNA level, the sequence is TGCAGCGTTGAAAGGCATCGCCGGGACACTGAAGCTTTCTTT.